Listed here are 2 T cell receptor beta chains from one sample, sequenced in a study of CD8+ T cells in alopecia areata. RNA extraction was followed by reverse transcription into cDNA, which acted as the sequencing template. This table comes from immunoSEQ multiplex PCR, and its TCRdb copy is limited to in-frame clones, with some not included. The sample has about 12,000 clones; roughly 56% are singletons. Those with alopecia areata gave lesional scalp punch biopsies and peripheral blood. The sample comprised skin. The receptors shown here come from a human donor with alopecia areata.

This sequence joins TRBV6-6 and TRBJ1-1; 8 bases line up with TRBD1. The germline V gene has CDR1 MNHNY and CDR2 SVGAGI (reference sequence). CDR3 size: 14 residues. V was pared by 2 bases and J by 1 base, with 0 bases of the junction left unmatched. CDR3 residues: CASSYQGANTEAFF. In DNA, the CDR3 is TGTGCCAGCAGTTACCAGGGGGCGAACACTGAAGCTTTCTTT.

V gene TRBV9 combines with J gene TRBJ2-2; tentative D call: TRBD1 (5 bases). CDR1 SGDLS and CDR2 YYNGEE come from the germline V gene. The V gene lost 0 bases and the J gene lost 4 bases, with 13 bases spanning the gap. The CDR3 consists of 16 residues. Written as DNA, the CDR3 is TGTGCCAGCAGCGTAGGGGCACAGGATTTCACCGGGGAGCTGTTTTTT. Translated, it gives CASSVGAQDFTGELFF.